This T cell receptor (beta chain) is drawn from a study of shared clonotypes between healthy human individuals (TCRdb year 2020). About the investigation overall: The cohort included three men and a couple of women between 18 and 49 years of age. Per donor, leukapheresis produced somewhere between about 0.94 and 9.5 billion PBMCs. Different laboratories and diverse techniques were used to prepare libraries and sequence TCR repertoires, to increase sequencing depth and limit assay-specific biases. For each donor, CD4 naive and CD4 memory were each run on three plates, CD8 naive on two plates, and CD8 memory on one plate. The study deeply sequenced blood TCR repertoires of five healthy adults to estimate repertoire size and the extent of clonotype sharing between individuals. The paper as a whole reports these results and caveats: Pairwise subsampling indicated that sequencing depth was expected to affect the degree of clonotype sharing among donors. When a handful of donors were compared, the shared fraction of clonotypes was about 5% for naive CD4, roughly 3.3% for naive CD8, 2.3% for memory CD4, and 0.4% for memory CD8. Incomplete sequencing was indicated by rarefaction of sorted-subset datasets, despite the large sequencing depth. Larger estimated clonotype richness was generally found for naive subsets than for memory subsets. Because the study included a small number of donors, the genetic and exposure-history diversity represented was limited. Higher generation probabilities were observed for clonotypes shared by all four sorted-subset donors than for non-shared clonotypes. Sampling was restricted to blood, and TCR repertoires in tissue are likely to differ from TCR repertoires in blood.

Healthy HIV-negative adults with no recently reported acute infections or vaccinations were included as donors. Every donor was a Caucasian adult residing in Nashville, Tennessee, USA. CD4+ T cells were enriched by magnetic negative selection; naive cells were then positively selected on CD45RA, and the negative fraction formed the memory subset. Blood was obtained by leukapheresis, after which PBMCs were separated by Ficoll-Histopaque density gradient centrifugation and cryopreserved in liquid nitrogen vapor phase. Analytical flow cytometry was used to check the purity and quantity of every magnetically sorted T cell population. Genomic DNA was isolated from every sorted fraction and measured by UV absorbance on a Nanodrop 2000c. About this clone: Its antigen target is currently unknown. No much larger clonotype is one base removed from it; base qualities were not supplied.

TCR CDR3 regions were amplified from genomic DNA by multiplex PCR using the deep immunoSEQ assay. Extracted genomic DNA from each cell subset was distributed evenly across all wells of several immunoSEQ 96-well plates, and each plate was treated as a replicate. For sorted subsets, approximately 210 ng of genomic DNA, equivalent to 25,000 to 35,000 T cell genomes, went into each replicate PCR. Purified libraries were quantified with a Qubit 3.0 fluorometer, sized on a Bioanalyzer 2100, and re-quantified with the KAPA Library Quantification kit. Every immunoSEQ 96-well plate was sequenced on a dedicated single-read 150-cycle Illumina NextSeq 550 flow cell. The authors' analysis ran thus. The immunoSEQ output contained only junctional sequences without quality scores, so filtering could not match that applied to full-length reads. Sequences were annotated with PyIR, a Python wrapper for IgBLAST v1.9, using IMGT germline references to assign V/J genes and CDR3. Reads were filtered out if the reads had weak V/J assignments (E-value above 1e-6), no CDR3, stop codons, out-of-frame junctions, or ambiguous translated residues. V3J clonotypes were defined as sequences sharing the same inferred V gene, J gene, and CDR3 amino acid sequence. Percentage overlap between repertoires was calculated by dividing the number of shared unique clonotypes by the size of the smaller repertoire. Richness of each repertoire was evaluated using RTK rarefaction, the Chao1 estimator, and Recon v2.1 estimates of unobserved clonotypes. Generation probabilities were computed with OLGA for all TCRbeta clonotypes obtained by the gDNA method from four donors. Sourced from immuneACCESS, this table was stored by TCRdb with only in-frame sequences that have V and J called. A share of the clones is absent; for the studies checked, an unresolved V gene accounts for under half, and the remainder has no known explanation. Clone size and the V and J calls come from that table; the DNA yielded D and trimming. The sample yields 2 million or so clones; roughly 94% were counted once. The ten largest clones take up approximately 0.13% of the sample.

Trimming costs V 3 bases and J 2 bases, and their ends lie 14 bases apart. According to the germline V gene (reference sequence), CDR1 reads SGHNT and CDR2 reads YYREEE. The CDR3 starts with the cysteine, ends with the phenylalanine, and has 15 residues. Here the CDR3 DNA is all that survives: 45 bases in frame from base 1. The receptor's source is a man between 18 and 35 years old in good health. The sample comprised naive CD4+ T cells sorted from blood. The sample's cell subset or site label, in plain terms: CD45RA+ positively selected. The chain uses TRBV5-4 and TRBJ1-1; matching of 6 bases hints at TRBD1 as the D gene. The bases are TGTGCCAGCAGCTCCCCCGAGGGGGGAAACACTGAAGCTTTCTTT. Translated, it reads CASSSPEGGNTEAFF.